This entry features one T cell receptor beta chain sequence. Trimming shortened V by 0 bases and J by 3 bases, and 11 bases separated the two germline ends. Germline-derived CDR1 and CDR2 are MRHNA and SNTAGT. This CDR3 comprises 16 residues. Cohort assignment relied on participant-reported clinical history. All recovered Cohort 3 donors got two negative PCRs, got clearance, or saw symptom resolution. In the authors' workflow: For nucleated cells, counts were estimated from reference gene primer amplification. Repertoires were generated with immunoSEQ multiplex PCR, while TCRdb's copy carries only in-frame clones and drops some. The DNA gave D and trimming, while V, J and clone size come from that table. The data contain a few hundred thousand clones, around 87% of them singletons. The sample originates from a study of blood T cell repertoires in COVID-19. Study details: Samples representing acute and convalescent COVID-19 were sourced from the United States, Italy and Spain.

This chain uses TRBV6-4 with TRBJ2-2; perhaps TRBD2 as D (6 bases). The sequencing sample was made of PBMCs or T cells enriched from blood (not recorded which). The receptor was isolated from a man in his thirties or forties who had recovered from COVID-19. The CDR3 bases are TGTGCCAGCAGTGACTCTAGCGGACCTGACACCGGGGAGCTGTTTTTT. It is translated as CASSDSSGPDTGELFF.